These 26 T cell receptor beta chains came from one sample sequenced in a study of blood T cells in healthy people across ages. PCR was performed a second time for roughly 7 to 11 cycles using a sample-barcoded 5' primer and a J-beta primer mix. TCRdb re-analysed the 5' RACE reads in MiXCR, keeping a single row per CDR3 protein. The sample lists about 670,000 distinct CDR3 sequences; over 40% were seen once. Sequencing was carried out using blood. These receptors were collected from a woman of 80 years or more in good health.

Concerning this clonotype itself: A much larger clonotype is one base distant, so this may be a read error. The CDR3 reads CSASSSGRRAGTQYF. The CDR3 region has the DNA TGCAGTGCTAGCAGTAGCGGGAGAAGAGCCGGTACGCAGTATTTT. The V gene is TRBV20-1, the J gene TRBJ2-3; 9 nucleotides line up with TRBD2. The CDR3 has 15 residues. After removal of 3 bases from V and 8 bases from J, the junction contained 12 bases not matched to a gene. CDR1 and CDR2 from the germline V gene are DFQATT and SNEGSKA (reference sequence).

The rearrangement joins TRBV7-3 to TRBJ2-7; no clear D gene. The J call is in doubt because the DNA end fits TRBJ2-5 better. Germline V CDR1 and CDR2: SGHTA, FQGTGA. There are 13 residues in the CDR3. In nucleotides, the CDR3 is TGTGCCAGCAGCTTAAATTTGGGGAAGACCCAGTACTTC. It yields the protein CASSLNLGKTQYF.

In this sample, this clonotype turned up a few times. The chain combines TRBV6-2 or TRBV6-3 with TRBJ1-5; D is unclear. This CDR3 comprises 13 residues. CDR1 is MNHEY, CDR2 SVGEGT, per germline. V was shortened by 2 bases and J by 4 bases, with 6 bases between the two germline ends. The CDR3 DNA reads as TGTGCCAGCAGTTACGGCAGAAATCAGCCCCAGCATTTT. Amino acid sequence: CASSYGRNQPQHF.

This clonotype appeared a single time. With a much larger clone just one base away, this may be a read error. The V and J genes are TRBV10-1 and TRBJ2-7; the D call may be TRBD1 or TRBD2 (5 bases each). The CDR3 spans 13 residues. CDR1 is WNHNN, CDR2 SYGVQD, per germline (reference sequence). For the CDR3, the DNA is TGCACCAGCAGTGAGGGGCAGGACTACGAGCAGTACTTC. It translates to CTSSEGQDYEQYF.

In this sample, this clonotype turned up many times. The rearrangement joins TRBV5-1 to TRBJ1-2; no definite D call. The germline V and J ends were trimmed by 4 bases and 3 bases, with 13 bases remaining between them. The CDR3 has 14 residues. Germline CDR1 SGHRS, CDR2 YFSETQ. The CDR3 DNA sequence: TGCGCCAGCAGCGAGGGCCAGACCTACTATGGCTACACCTTC. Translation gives CASSEGQTYYGYTF.

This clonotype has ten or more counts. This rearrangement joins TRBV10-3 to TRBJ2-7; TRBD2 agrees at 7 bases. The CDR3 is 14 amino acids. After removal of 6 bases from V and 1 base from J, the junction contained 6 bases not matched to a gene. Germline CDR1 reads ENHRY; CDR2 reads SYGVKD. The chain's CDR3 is CAIRDGTKSYEQYF. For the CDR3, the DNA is TGTGCCATCAGGGACGGGACTAAATCCTACGAGCAGTACTTC.

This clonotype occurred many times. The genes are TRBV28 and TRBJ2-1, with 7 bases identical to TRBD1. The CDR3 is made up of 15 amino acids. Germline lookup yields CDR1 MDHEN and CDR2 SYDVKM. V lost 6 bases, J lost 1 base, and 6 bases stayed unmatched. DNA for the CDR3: TGTGCCAGCAGCTTACAGGGGTGGTCCTACAATGAGCAGTTCTTC. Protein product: CASSLQGWSYNEQFF.

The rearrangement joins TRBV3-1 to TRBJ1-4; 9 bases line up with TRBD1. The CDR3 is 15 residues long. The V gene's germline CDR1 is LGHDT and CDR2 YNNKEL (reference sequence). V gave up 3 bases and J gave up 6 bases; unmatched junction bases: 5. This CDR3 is CASSQADRGYEKLFF. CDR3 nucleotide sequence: TGTGCCAGCAGCCAGGCGGACAGGGGTTATGAAAAACTGTTTTTT. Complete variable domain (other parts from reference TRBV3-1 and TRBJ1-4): DTAVSQTPKYLVTQMGNDKSIKCEQNLGHDTMYWYKQDSKKFLKIMFSYNNKELIINETVPNRFSPKSPDKAHLNLHINSLELGDSAVYFCASSQADRGYEKLFFGSGTQLSVL.

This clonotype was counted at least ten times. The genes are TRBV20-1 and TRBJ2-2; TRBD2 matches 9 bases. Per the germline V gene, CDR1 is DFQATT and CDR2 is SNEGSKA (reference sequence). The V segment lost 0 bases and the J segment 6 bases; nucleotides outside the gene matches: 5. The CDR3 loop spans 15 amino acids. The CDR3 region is CSARDLLAGPGELFF. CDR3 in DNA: TGCAGTGCTAGAGATCTCCTAGCGGGGCCCGGGGAGCTGTTTTTT.

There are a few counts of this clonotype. The CDR3 nucleotides are TGCAGTGCTGGGGGACTAGCGGGAGGGTACCCGTTCTTC. As protein: CSAGGLAGGYPFF. The chain is built from TRBV20-1 and TRBJ2-1, with 16 positions matching TRBD2. Germline lookup yields CDR1 DFQATT and CDR2 SNEGSKA (reference sequence). This CDR3 has 13 residues. V shed 5 bases, J shed 15 bases, and the junction held 7 bases outside the gene matches.

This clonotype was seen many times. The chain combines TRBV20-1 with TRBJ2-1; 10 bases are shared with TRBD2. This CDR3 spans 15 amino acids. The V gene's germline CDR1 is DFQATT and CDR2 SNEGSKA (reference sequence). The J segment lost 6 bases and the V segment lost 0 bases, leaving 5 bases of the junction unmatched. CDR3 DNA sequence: TGCAGTGCTAGAGATCCGGCTAGCGGGAGCAATGAGCAGTTCTTC. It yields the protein CSARDPASGSNEQFF.

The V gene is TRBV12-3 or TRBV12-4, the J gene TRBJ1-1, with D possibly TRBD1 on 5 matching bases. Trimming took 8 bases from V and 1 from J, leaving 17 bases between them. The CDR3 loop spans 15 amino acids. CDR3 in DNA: TGTGCCAGCGGAACAGTGGGGGACCAGAACACTGAAGCTTTCTTT. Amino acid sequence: CASGTVGDQNTEAFF.

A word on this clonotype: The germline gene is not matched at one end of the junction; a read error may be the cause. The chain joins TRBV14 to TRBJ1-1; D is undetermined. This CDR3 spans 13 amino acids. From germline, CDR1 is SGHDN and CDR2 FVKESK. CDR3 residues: CASSQDPYTEVFF. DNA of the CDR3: TGTGCCAGCAGCCAAGACCCGTACACTGAAGTTTTCTTT.

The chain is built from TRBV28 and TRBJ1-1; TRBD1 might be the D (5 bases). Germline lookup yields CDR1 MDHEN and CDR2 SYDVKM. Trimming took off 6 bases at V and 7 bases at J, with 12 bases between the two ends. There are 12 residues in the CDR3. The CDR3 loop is CASSHGAVEAFF. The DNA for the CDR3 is TGTGCCAGCAGCCACGGGGCGGTTGAAGCTTTCTTT.

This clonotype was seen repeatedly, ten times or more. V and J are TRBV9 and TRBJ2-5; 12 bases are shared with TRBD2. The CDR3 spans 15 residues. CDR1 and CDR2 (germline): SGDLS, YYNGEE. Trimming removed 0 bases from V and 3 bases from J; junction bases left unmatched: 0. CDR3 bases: TGTGCCAGCAGCGTAGGGACTAGCGGGGAAGAGACCCAGTACTTC. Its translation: CASSVGTSGEETQYF.

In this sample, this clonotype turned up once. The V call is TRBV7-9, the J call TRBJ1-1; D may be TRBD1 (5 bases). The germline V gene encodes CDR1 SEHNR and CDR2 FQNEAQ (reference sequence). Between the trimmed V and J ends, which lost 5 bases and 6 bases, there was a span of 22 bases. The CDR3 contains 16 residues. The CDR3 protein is CASSPRQSWARSEAFF. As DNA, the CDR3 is TGTGCCAGCAGCCCAAGACAGAGTTGGGCCCGGTCTGAAGCTTTCTTT.

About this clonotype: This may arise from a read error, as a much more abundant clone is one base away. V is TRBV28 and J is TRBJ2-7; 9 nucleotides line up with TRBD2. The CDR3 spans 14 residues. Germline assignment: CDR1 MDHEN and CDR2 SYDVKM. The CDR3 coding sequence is TGTGCCAGCACCCTTAGCGGGAGATCCTGCGAGCAGTACTTC. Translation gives CASTLSGRSCEQYF.

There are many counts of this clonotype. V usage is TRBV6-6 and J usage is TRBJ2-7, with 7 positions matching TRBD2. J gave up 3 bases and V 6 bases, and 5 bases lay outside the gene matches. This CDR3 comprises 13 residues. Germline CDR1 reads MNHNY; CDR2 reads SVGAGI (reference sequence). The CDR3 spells CASRGGGNYEQYF. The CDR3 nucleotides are TGTGCCAGCAGGGGGGGGGGTAACTACGAGCAGTACTTC.

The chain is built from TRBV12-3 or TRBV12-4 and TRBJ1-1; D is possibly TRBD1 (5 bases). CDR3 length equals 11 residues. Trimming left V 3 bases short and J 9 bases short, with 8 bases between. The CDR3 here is CASSFGGKAFF. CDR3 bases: TGTGCCAGCAGTTTTGGGGGAAAAGCTTTCTTT.

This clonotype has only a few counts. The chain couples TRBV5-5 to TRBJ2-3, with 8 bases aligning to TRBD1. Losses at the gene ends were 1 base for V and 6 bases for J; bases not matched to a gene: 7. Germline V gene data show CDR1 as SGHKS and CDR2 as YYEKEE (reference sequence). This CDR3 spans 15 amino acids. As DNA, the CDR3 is TGTGCCAGCAGCTTGAGGACAGGGTTGTGGGATACGCAGTATTTT. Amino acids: CASSLRTGLWDTQYF. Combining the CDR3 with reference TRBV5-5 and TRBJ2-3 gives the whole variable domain DAGVTQSPTHLIKTRGQQVTLRCSPISGHKSVSWYQQVLGQGPQFIFQYYEKEERGRGNFPDRFSARQFPNYSSELNVNALLLGDSALYLCASSLRTGLWDTQYFGPGTRLTVL.

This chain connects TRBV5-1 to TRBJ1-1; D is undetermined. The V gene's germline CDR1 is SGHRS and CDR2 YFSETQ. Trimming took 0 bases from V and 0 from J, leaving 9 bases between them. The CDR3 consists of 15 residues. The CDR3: CASSLEVPVNTEAFF. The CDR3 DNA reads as TGCGCCAGCAGCTTGGAGGTGCCAGTGAACACTGAAGCTTTCTTT.

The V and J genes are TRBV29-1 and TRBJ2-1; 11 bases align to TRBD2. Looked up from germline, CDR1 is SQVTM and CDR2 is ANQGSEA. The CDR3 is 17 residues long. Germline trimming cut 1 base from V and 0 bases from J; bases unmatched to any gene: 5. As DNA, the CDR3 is TGCAGCGTTGAAGGACTAGCGGGACTCAGCTCCTACAATGAGCAGTTCTTC. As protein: CSVEGLAGLSSYNEQFF.

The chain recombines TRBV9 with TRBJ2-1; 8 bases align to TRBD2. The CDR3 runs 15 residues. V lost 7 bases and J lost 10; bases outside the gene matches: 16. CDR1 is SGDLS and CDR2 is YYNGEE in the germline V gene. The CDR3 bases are TGTGCCAGCGGAGAGGGGACTAGGGGCTCCAAGGAGCAGTTCTTC. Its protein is CASGEGTRGSKEQFF.

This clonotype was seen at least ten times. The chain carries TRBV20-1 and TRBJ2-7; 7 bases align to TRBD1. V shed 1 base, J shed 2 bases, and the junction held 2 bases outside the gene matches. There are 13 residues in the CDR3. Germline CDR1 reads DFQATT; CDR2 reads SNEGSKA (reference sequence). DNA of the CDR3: TGCAGTGCTAGAGGGGGGACAGCCTACGAGCAGTACTTC. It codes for CSARGGTAYEQYF.

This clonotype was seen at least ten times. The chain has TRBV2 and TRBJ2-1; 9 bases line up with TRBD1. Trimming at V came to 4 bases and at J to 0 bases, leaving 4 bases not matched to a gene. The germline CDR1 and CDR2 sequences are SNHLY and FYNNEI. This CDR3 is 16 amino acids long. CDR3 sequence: CASSVTGGSSYNEQFF. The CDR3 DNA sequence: TGTGCCAGCAGTGTGACAGGGGGAAGCTCCTACAATGAGCAGTTCTTC.

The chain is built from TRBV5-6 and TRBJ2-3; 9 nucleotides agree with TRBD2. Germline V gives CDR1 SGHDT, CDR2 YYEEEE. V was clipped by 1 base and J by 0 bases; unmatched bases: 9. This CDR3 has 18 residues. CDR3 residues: CASSLSSGGRLSTDTQYF. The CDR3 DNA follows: TGTGCCAGCAGCTTGTCCAGCGGGGGGAGGCTTAGCACAGATACGCAGTATTTT.